Each of the 6 T cell receptor beta chains below was sequenced from the same sample in a study of T cells in Graves' hyperthyroidism and ophthalmopathy. Amplified TCR beta CDR3 regions came from RNA transcripts. First-round RT-PCR targeting the TCR CDR3 was performed with the HTBI primer set. TCRdb used MiXCR to reprocess the multiplex PCR reads, holding one entry per CDR3 protein. Of 450,000 to 700,000 distinct CDR3 sequences in the sample, around 42% were seen once. What was sequenced was peripheral blood or thyroid tissue (not recorded which). The receptors originated from a woman between 18 and 29 years old with Graves' hyperthyroidism.

This clonotype came up many times. V and J are TRBV6-5 and TRBJ2-7, with D possibly matching TRBD1 (6 bases). The V end lost 8 bases, the J end lost 2 bases, and 16 bases lay between the germline ends. Germline CDR1 and CDR2: MNHEY and SVGAGI. The CDR3 is made up of 14 amino acids. CDR3 region: CASRQARTAYEQYF. CDR3 coding DNA: TGTGCCAGCCGACAGGCCCGAACGGCCTACGAGCAGTACTTC.

This clonotype appeared many times. The chain is built from TRBV12-5 and TRBJ2-5; possible D gene TRBD1, 5 bases. This CDR3 has 13 residues. V was trimmed by 5 bases and J by 2 bases, leaving 9 bases between them. Germline V gene lookup returns CDR1 LGHNT and CDR2 FRNRAP. CDR3 in amino acids: CASGPDTQETQYF. Here the CDR3 DNA reads TGTGCTAGTGGTCCGGACACGCAAGAGACCCAGTACTTC.

Concerning this clonotype: This is likely a read error, given that the CDR3 carries no conserved phenylalanine or tryptophan at its end. It is unclear where the CDR3 begins or ends on the DNA, so no DNA is shown, and the CDR3 is as TCRdb lists it. V is TRBV7-9 and J is TRBJ1-2. CDR1 and CDR2 (germline): SEHNR, FQNEAQ (reference sequence). The CDR3 spans 11 residues, counting both ends. The CDR3 loop reads CASSLMRGLTI.

The rearrangement links TRBV20-1 to TRBJ2-7; 8 bases fit TRBD2. Germline V gene lookup returns CDR1 DFQATT and CDR2 SNEGSKA (reference sequence). J lost 0 bases, V lost 4 bases, and 8 bases had no gene match. CDR3 size: 15 residues. The CDR3 loop is CSATDSGSVSYEQYF. Here the CDR3 DNA reads TGCAGTGCTACGGACAGCGGGAGTGTCTCCTACGAGCAGTACTTC.

This clonotype was seen repeatedly, ten times or more. This chain links TRBV20-1 with TRBJ1-1; D call uncertain. V dropped 3 bases and J dropped 5 bases, with 16 bases sitting between them. The CDR3 extends over 14 amino acids. The V gene's germline CDR1 is DFQATT and CDR2 SNEGSKA (reference sequence). CDR3: CSASLGLLATEAFF. The CDR3 coding sequence is TGCAGTGCTAGCCTCGGCCTGTTGGCGACTGAAGCTTTCTTT.

Ten or more counts support this clonotype. The chain joins TRBV28 to TRBJ2-7, with TRBD2 as a possible D gene (5 bases). With 6 bases removed from V and 7 bases from J, the gap between germline ends came to 13 bases. The germline V gene has CDR1 MDHEN and CDR2 SYDVKM. The CDR3 is 12 residues long. CDR3 loop: CASSPGVREQYF. The CDR3 DNA reads as TGTGCCAGCAGCCCCGGGGTTCGGGAGCAGTACTTC.